The clone carrying this T cell receptor (beta chain) was detected only a few times. Its antigen remains unknown. Those donors who had ophthalmopathy presented with moderate-to-severe activity, a CAS of ≥3, a NOSPECS of ≥4 and a duration under 3 months. Pregnant or lactating patients and those with other autoimmune diseases or uncontrolled infections were excluded. The source of the sample is a study of Graves' ophthalmopathy and Graves' hyperthyroidism. General observations from the study: A majority of expanded thyroid clonotypes exceeding 0.001 frequency were likewise present in blood. Both an approximately 70% sensitivity and an approximately 74% specificity characterized the model's predictions of ophthalmopathy progression.

The germline V and J ends were trimmed by 0 bases and 4 bases, with 10 bases remaining between them. Germline-derived CDR1 and CDR2 are MNHEY and SVGAGI. The CDR3 contains 14 residues. Amplification of the TCR beta CDR3 regions used RNA transcripts (as template). First-round RT-PCR used HTBI primers; second-round multiplex PCR followed. Using its own MiXCR run on the multiplex PCR reads, TCRdb lists one record per CDR3 protein. The sample consists of hundreds of thousands of distinct CDR3 sequences, over 40% of them appearing once. V usage is TRBV6-5 and J usage is TRBJ2-7; a weak D match, TRBD1 (6 bases). Source material: peripheral blood. The receptor was derived from an adult man with Graves' ophthalmopathy. CDR3 coding DNA: TGTGCCAGCAGTTACTCCCGAGGGGGATACGAGCAGTACTTC. As protein: CASSYSRGGYEQYF.